These 21 T cell receptor beta chains came from one sample sequenced in a study of blood T cells in healthy people across ages. PCR was performed a second time for about 7 to 11 cycles using a sample-barcoded 5' primer and a J-beta primer mix. TCRdb independently ran MiXCR on the 5' RACE reads; one entry per CDR3 protein. The sample includes 250,000 to 300,000 distinct CDR3 sequences, 25% to 30% of them seen just once. Sequenced: blood. Receptor source: a woman in her 70s in good health.

About this clonotype: At one of its ends the junction is not consistent with the germline gene, which may arise from a read error. The V and J genes are TRBV7-2 and TRBJ2-5, with 12 nucleotides matching TRBD2. Germline CDR1 SGHTA, CDR2 FQGNSA. The CDR3 contains 12 residues. CDR3 amino acids: CASSYRTSGKFF. In DNA form, the CDR3 reads TGTGCCAGCAGCTACAGGACTAGCGGGAAGTTCTTC.

V usage is TRBV28 and J usage is TRBJ1-4; D might be TRBD1 (5 bases). V lost 4 bases and J 4 bases, leaving 10 bases between the germline ends. The CDR3 contains 14 residues. Germline-derived CDR1 and CDR2 are MDHEN and SYDVKM. The CDR3 reads CASSSRGINEKLFF. The CDR3 nucleotides are TGTGCCAGCAGTTCCCGGGGGATTAATGAAAAACTGTTTTTT.

DNA for the CDR3: TGCAGTGCTAGAGATAAGGAGAACACCATATATTTT. Translating gives CSARDKENTIYF. This chain links TRBV20-1 with TRBJ1-3; D is uncertain. CDR1 is DFQATT, CDR2 SNEGSKA, per germline (reference sequence). Trimming pared 0 bases from V and 7 bases from J, leaving 7 bases between. This CDR3 comprises 12 residues.

This clonotype was found a few times. A junction boundary mismatches the germline segment, possibly from a read error. The V and J genes are TRBV5-1 and TRBJ2-5; TRBD1 matches 12 bases. Looked up from germline, CDR1 is SGHRS and CDR2 is YFSETQ. The CDR3 totals 15 residues. The DNA for the CDR3 is TGCGCCAGCAGCTTGGAGGGACAGGGGGCAGAGACCCAGCACTTC. This sequence encodes CASSLEGQGAETQHF.

J is TRBJ1-6 and V is TRBV18; no clear D gene. The germline V and J ends were trimmed by 3 bases and 10 bases, with 13 bases remaining between them. CDR1 and CDR2 (germline): KGHSH, LQKENI. The CDR3 length is 14 residues. Written as DNA, the CDR3 is TGTGCCAGCTCACCCGAGAAAACGTACTCACCCCTCCACTTT. Translation: CASSPEKTYSPLHF.

The chain uses TRBV5-5 and TRBJ2-3; D is ambiguous. V was shortened by 4 bases and J by 4 bases, with 13 bases between the two germline ends. CDR1 and CDR2 from the germline V gene are SGHKS and YYEKEE (reference sequence). CDR3 size: 14 residues. The DNA of the CDR3 is TGTGCCAGCAGCGCCCAACCAACCCCAGATACGCAGTATTTT. Translation: CASSAQPTPDTQYF.

The chain joins TRBV29-1 to TRBJ2-1; a weak D match, TRBD2 (5 bases). The length of the CDR3 is 14 residues. Trimming pared 2 bases from V and 0 bases from J, leaving 8 bases between. CDR1 is SQVTM, CDR2 ANQGSEA, per germline. In DNA, the CDR3 is TGCAGCGTTGAACTAGCCCGCTCCTACAATGAGCAGTTCTTC. As protein: CSVELARSYNEQFF.

In this sample, this clonotype turned up once. V gene TRBV7-3 combines with J gene TRBJ1-1; TRBD1 might be the D (5 bases). V shed 6 bases and J shed 1 base, with 6 bases lying between them. Per germline, CDR1 SGHTA and CDR2 FQGTGA. This CDR3 is 12 amino acids long. DNA for the CDR3: TGTGCCAGCAGTGGGGCGAACACTGAAGCTTTCTTT. Amino acids: CASSGANTEAFF.

V gene TRBV10-3 combines with J gene TRBJ2-5; the D is unclear. Germline V gene lookup returns CDR1 ENHRY and CDR2 SYGVKD. The CDR3 is 14 amino acids. Trimming cost V 10 bases and J 1 base, with 16 bases left between them. The CDR3 nucleotides read TGTGCCAGCACCCCCGGCCCCTCCCAAGAGACCCAGTACTTC. It is translated as CASTPGPSQETQYF.

This clonotype showed up just a few times. The J gene is TRBJ2-5, the V gene TRBV9, with a weak D call TRBD2 (6 bases). CDR1 SGDLS and CDR2 YYNGEE come from the germline V gene. V was cut by 7 bases and J by 5 bases, with 15 bases left in between. This CDR3 has 13 residues. CDR3 in DNA: TGTGCCAGCGGGCAATGGGCGGGGGAGACCCAGTACTTC. Its translation is CASGQWAGETQYF.

The chain links TRBV20-1 to TRBJ2-1, with a tentative D call TRBD2 (6 bases). CDR1 is DFQATT and CDR2 is SNEGSKA in the germline V gene (reference sequence). The ends were cut back, 5 bases at V and 3 bases at J, with 14 bases in the middle. CDR3 length: 14 residues. CDR3 loop: CSAPTSSLYNEQFF. The CDR3 DNA sequence: TGCAGTGCTCCAACTAGCAGCCTCTACAATGAGCAGTTCTTC.

This clonotype was recorded only once. This sequence joins TRBV28 and TRBJ1-4; D is undetermined. The CDR3 loop spans 14 amino acids. From germline, CDR1 is MDHEN and CDR2 SYDVKM. V was cut by 6 bases and J by 0 bases, with 8 bases left in between. The CDR3 nucleotides read TGTGCCAGCAGGCCCTGGGCAACTAATGAAAAACTGTTTTTT. As protein: CASRPWATNEKLFF.

The CDR3 reads CASSSHSTDGYTF. The CDR3 coding sequence is TGTGCCAGCAGTTCCCATTCTACGGATGGCTACACCTTC. The gene calls are TRBV2 and TRBJ1-2; D gene unclear. CDR3 length equals 13 residues. The V and J ends lost 5 bases and 6 bases respectively, with 13 bases between them. Germline V gene sequence: CDR1 SNHLY, CDR2 FYNNEI.

This chain links TRBV29-1 with TRBJ2-2; unclear D gene. This CDR3 comprises 12 residues. The V end lost 2 bases, the J end lost 5 bases, and 6 bases lay between the germline ends. CDR1 and CDR2 (germline): SQVTM, ANQGSEA. Written as DNA, the CDR3 is TGCAGCGTTGAAACGCTTACCGGGGAGCTGTTTTTT. Translating gives CSVETLTGELFF.

This clonotype was detected ten times or more. The chain carries TRBV6-6 and TRBJ1-2; D gene uncertain. V dropped 8 bases and J dropped 2 bases, with 9 bases sitting between them. The CDR3 spans 12 residues. Germline V CDR1 and CDR2: MNHNY, SVGAGI (reference sequence). In nucleotides, the CDR3 is TGTGCCAGCGAATCGTCGAACTATGGCTACACCTTC. Translation: CASESSNYGYTF.

The chain links TRBV10-3 to TRBJ2-2; 7 nucleotides align to TRBD1. The CDR3 is 16 amino acids. Per the germline V gene, CDR1 is ENHRY and CDR2 is SYGVKD. V was clipped by 7 bases and J by 0 bases; unmatched bases: 8. The CDR3 coding sequence is TGTGCCATCACTCCGACAGGGCTATCGAACACCGGGGAGCTGTTTTTT. It codes for CAITPTGLSNTGELFF.

In its sample, this clonotype was seen many times. V usage is TRBV3-1 and J usage is TRBJ2-1; TRBD2 aligns across 10 bases. CDR1 and CDR2 (germline): LGHDT, YNNKEL (reference sequence). Trimming at V came to 3 bases and at J to 6 bases, leaving 11 bases not matched to a gene. The CDR3 has 17 amino acids. The CDR3 DNA reads TGTGCCAGCAGCCACGCTACGGGGCTAGCGGGAGCCAATGAGCAGTTCTTC. As protein: CASSHATGLAGANEQFF.

The rearrangement joins TRBV7-2 to TRBJ2-1; D unresolved. Germline loops: CDR1 SGHTA, CDR2 FQGNSA. V was pared by 4 bases and J by 4 bases, with 11 bases between. The CDR3 loop spans 14 amino acids. The DNA for the CDR3 is TGTGCCAGCAGCTCCACCCCACTGTACAATGAGCAGTTCTTC. Translated, it gives CASSSTPLYNEQFF.

This clonotype was counted only a few times. V and J are TRBV12-3 or TRBV12-4 and TRBJ2-7, with 9 bases fitting TRBD1. V dropped 4 bases and J dropped 1; count of bases not matched to a gene: 5. The CDR3 consists of 15 residues. In DNA, the CDR3 is TGTGCCAGCAGTTCACAGGGGGCTTTGTCCTACGAGCAGTACTTC. Translated: CASSSQGALSYEQYF.

V and J are TRBV7-2 and TRBJ2-7; TRBD2 agrees at 9 bases. Losses at the gene ends were 4 bases for V and 2 bases for J; bases not matched to a gene: 3. Germline values: CDR1 SGHTA, CDR2 FQGNSA. There are 14 residues in the CDR3. CDR3 region: CASSSVAGAYEQYF. In DNA form, the CDR3 reads TGTGCCAGCAGCTCGGTAGCGGGAGCCTACGAGCAGTACTTC.

This clonotype has a count of ten or more. The CDR3, as DNA: TGCGCCAGCGCGCGGCTAGCGGGCCCCAATGAGCAGTTCTTC. Its translation is CASARLAGPNEQFF. The chain couples TRBV5-1 to TRBJ2-1; 8 bases are shared with TRBD2. Germline CDR1 SGHRS, CDR2 YFSETQ. V was clipped by 7 bases and J by 6 bases; unmatched bases: 9. The CDR3 is 14 residues long.